What follows are 13 T cell receptor beta chains derived from one specimen sequenced in a study of cytomegalovirus exposure and HLA in healthy donors. PCR primers comprised 60 Vbeta and 13 Jbeta primers. Repertoires were generated with immunoSEQ multiplex PCR, while TCRdb's copy carries only in-frame clones and drops some. The profile shows about 200,000 clones, approximately 70% of them singletons. Sequencing was done on a sample of PBMCs. The receptors come from a woman aged 25 to 39 in good health and CMV-seronegative.

The chain couples TRBV4-1 to TRBJ2-7, with D possibly being TRBD1 (6 bases). V lost 0 bases and J lost 2, with 11 bases in between. Germline-derived CDR1 and CDR2 are MGHRA and YSYEKL. The CDR3 runs to 15 residues. This CDR3 reads CASSQDNRAPYEQYF. DNA for the CDR3: TGCGCCAGCAGCCAAGATAACAGGGCCCCCTACGAGCAGTACTTC.

The rearrangement uses TRBV4-3 and TRBJ1-6, with D unresolved. CDR1 is LGHNA and CDR2 is YSLEER in the germline V gene. CDR3 size: 15 residues. V was shortened by 0 bases and J by 9 bases, with 12 bases between the two germline ends. The CDR3 DNA reads TGCGCCAGCAGCCAAGATCGGGGAGTAGGTTCACCCCTCCACTTT. It specifies CASSQDRGVGSPLHF.

The V call is TRBV5-4, the J call TRBJ2-1; the match to TRBD2 covers 10 bases. Per the germline V gene, CDR1 is SGHNT and CDR2 is YYREEE (reference sequence). Losses at the gene ends were 0 bases for V and 8 bases for J; bases not matched to a gene: 5. The CDR3 covers 15 residues. CDR3 sequence reads: CASSLVSSGGDEQFF. The CDR3 bases are TGTGCCAGCAGCTTGGTGTCTAGCGGGGGCGATGAGCAGTTCTTC.

This chain connects TRBV5-1 to TRBJ2-7; D may be TRBD1 (5 bases). The CDR3 sequence is 17 residues long. Germline values: CDR1 SGHRS, CDR2 YFSETQ. The germline V and J ends were trimmed by 1 base and 1 base, with 18 bases remaining between them. CDR3 bases: TGCGCCAGCAGCTTGCGCATTTTGGCCCCAGGGTCCTACGAGCAGTACTTC. Translated: CASSLRILAPGSYEQYF.

This clone has only one observation. The V and J genes are TRBV10-1 and TRBJ2-7; 8 bases are a match to TRBD1. V lost 0 bases to trimming and J lost 3 bases; unmatched junction nucleotides: 1. Germline CDR1 reads WNHNN; CDR2 reads SYGVQD (reference sequence). The CDR3 is 14 amino acids. In DNA, the CDR3 is TGCGCCAGCAGTGAGTCGGGACAGGTCTACGAGCAGTACTTC. Translation gives CASSESGQVYEQYF.

The V gene is TRBV9, the J gene TRBJ1-2; TRBD1 matches at 9 bases. The V gene's germline CDR1 is SGDLS and CDR2 YYNGEE. There are 15 residues in the CDR3. V shed 2 bases and J 3 bases; nucleotides not matched to a gene: 5. The CDR3 bases are TGTGCCAGCAGCGTTATGACAGGGGGTGACTATGGCTACACCTTC. Protein sequence: CASSVMTGGDYGYTF.

CDR3 amino acids: CASSPEARNEQYF. In DNA form, the CDR3 reads TGTGCCAGCAGTCCTGAGGCGAGGAACGAGCAGTACTTC. The chain employs TRBV5-4 and TRBJ2-7; D uncertain. The CDR3 contains 13 residues. Germline V CDR1 and CDR2: SGHNT, YYREEE (reference sequence). Trimming took off 5 bases at V and 5 bases at J, with 14 bases between the two ends. The whole variable domain, filled in from reference TRBV5-4 and TRBJ2-7, reads ETGVTQSPTHLIKTRGQQVTLRCSSQSGHNTVSWYQQALGQGPQFIFQYYREEENGRGNFPPRFSGLQFPNYSSELNVNALELDDSALYLCASSPEARNEQYFGPGTRLTVT.

The chain employs TRBV19 and TRBJ1-3, with D perhaps TRBD1 (6 bases). The germline V gene has CDR1 LNHDA and CDR2 SQIVND (reference sequence). Between the trimmed V and J ends, which lost 6 bases and 2 bases, there was a span of 17 bases. There are 16 residues in the CDR3. CDR3 in DNA: TGTGCCAGTAGGCCTGAGACCGGGACAACTGGAAACACCATATATTTT. It specifies CASRPETGTTGNTIYF.

The chain carries TRBV7-2 and TRBJ2-7; 8 bases are shared with TRBD2. V was clipped by 3 bases and J by 5 bases; unmatched bases: 6. This CDR3 region has 14 residues. Germline V gene lookup returns CDR1 SGHTA and CDR2 FQGNSA. This chain's CDR3 is CASSFDSGINEQYF. The CDR3 coding sequence is TGTGCCAGCAGCTTCGATAGCGGGATCAACGAGCAGTACTTC. Based on the CDR3 plus reference TRBV7-2 and TRBJ2-7, the full variable domain is GAGVSQSPSNKVTEKGKDVELRCDPISGHTALYWYRQSLGQGLEFLIYFQGNSAPDKSGLPSDRFSAERTGGSVSTLTIQRTQQEDSAVYLCASSFDSGINEQYFGPGTRLTVT.

This clone was counted once. This rearrangement joins TRBV9 to TRBJ1-1; D is possibly TRBD1 (6 bases). This CDR3 is 15 amino acids long. From germline, CDR1 is SGDLS and CDR2 YYNGEE. The V and J ends lost 4 bases and 4 bases respectively, with 17 bases between them. CDR3 nucleotide sequence: TGTGCCAGCAGCCCGAGTCAGGGGAGTCTCACTGAAGCTTTCTTT. Its protein is CASSPSQGSLTEAFF.

V usage is TRBV10-3 and J usage is TRBJ2-7; 7 nucleotides agree with TRBD1. Trimming cost V 6 bases and J 0 bases; bases outside gene matches: 11. Looked up from germline, CDR1 is ENHRY and CDR2 is SYGVKD. The CDR3 covers 16 residues. The CDR3 region is CAISLRTGPLSYEQYF. Here the CDR3 DNA reads TGTGCCATCAGCCTCCGGACAGGCCCCCTCTCCTACGAGCAGTACTTC.

This clone is a singleton in its sample. This chain links TRBV6-5 with TRBJ2-5; 9 bases map to TRBD1. The DNA end favors TRBJ2-7, so the J call may be wrong. The CDR3 totals 16 residues. Germline assignment: CDR1 MNHEY and CDR2 SVGAGI. CDR3 amino acids: CASSYRRQGEGYEQYF. Here the CDR3 DNA reads TGTGCCAGCAGTTACCGCAGACAGGGGGAAGGGTACGAGCAGTACTTC.

V gene TRBV28 combines with J gene TRBJ1-2; 11 bases are a match to TRBD1. Trimming removed 5 bases from V and 8 bases from J; junction bases left unmatched: 13. This CDR3 comprises 16 residues. Germline CDR1 MDHEN, CDR2 SYDVKM. CDR3 in amino acids: CASSLSQMGQGGGYTF. The CDR3 DNA follows: TGTGCCAGCAGTCTATCGCAAATGGGACAGGGGGGAGGCTACACCTTC.